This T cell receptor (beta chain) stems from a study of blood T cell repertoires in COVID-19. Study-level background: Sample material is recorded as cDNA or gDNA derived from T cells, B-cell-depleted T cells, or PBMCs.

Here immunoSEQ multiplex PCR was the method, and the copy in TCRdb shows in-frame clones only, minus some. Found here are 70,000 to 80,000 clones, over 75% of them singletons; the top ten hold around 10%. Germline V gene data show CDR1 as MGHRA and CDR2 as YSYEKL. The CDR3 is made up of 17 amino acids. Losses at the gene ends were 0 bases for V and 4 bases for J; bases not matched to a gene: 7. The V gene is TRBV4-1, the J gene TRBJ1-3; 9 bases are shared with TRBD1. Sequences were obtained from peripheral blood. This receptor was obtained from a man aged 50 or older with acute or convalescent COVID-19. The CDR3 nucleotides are TGCGCCAGCAGCCAAGATCCCGGGACAGGGAACGGAAACACCATATATTTT. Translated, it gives CASSQDPGTGNGNTIYF.